At least ten counts were recorded for the clone carrying this T cell receptor beta chain. A much larger clone differs from this one at a single base, so this may be a read error. The CDR3 runs 13 residues. Germline CDR1 is GTSNPN and CDR2 is SVGIG (reference sequence). This sample is part of a study of tumor-infiltrating lymphocytes in primary liver carcinoma. The researchers produced TCR beta cDNA from 450 to 600 ng total RNA with a constant-region primer. TCR beta libraries came from three nested multiplex PCR rounds using slightly modified ARM-PCR. The first two PCR rounds used TRBV1-TRBV30 primers with a Cbeta primer, 9 to 10 cycles each. Each CDR3 protein is one row after TCRdb ran MiXCR on the multiplex PCR reads. The table has about 22,000 distinct CDR3 sequences, 75% to 85% seen once. It was from about 19-30 mg of unsorted bulk tissue that RNA and DNA were co-extracted. The study found over 80% viable tumor cells in every tumor sample.

What was sequenced was liver tumor tissue from sampling region 2. Documented subset: tumor region T2, inferior pole. The receptor was derived from a woman in her twenties or thirties with primary liver carcinoma and hepatitis B virus infection. This chain connects TRBV30 to TRBJ1-4, with a tentative D call TRBD1 (5 bases). In DNA form, the CDR3 reads TGTACCTGGAGTGTACCCGGGGGAGAAAAACTGTTTTTT. It is translated as CTWSVPGGEKLFF.